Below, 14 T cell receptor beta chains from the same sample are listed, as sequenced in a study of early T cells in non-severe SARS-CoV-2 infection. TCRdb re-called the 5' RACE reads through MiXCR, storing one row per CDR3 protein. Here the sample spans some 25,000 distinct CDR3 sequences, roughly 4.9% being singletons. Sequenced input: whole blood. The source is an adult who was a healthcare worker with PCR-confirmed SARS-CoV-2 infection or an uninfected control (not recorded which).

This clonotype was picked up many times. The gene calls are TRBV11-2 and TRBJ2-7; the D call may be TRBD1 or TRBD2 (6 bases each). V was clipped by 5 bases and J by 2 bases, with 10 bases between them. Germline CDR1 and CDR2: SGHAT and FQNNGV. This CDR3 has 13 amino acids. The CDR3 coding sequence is TGTGCCAGCAGCCGCGGGACAACCTACGAGCAGTACTTC. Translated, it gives CASSRGTTYEQYF.

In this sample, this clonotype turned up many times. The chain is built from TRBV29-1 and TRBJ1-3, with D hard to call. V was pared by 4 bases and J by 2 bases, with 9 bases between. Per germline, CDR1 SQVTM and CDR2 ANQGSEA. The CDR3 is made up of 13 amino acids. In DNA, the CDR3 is TGCAGCGTTGGGGAAGGTCCTGGAAACACCATATATTTT. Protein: CSVGEGPGNTIYF.

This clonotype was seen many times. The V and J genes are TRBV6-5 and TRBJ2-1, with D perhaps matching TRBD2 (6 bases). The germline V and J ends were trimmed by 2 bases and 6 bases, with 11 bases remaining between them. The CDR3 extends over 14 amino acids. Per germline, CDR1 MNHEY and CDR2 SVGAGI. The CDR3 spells CASSYGGMGNEQFF. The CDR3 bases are TGTGCCAGCAGTTACGGGGGGATGGGCAATGAGCAGTTCTTC.

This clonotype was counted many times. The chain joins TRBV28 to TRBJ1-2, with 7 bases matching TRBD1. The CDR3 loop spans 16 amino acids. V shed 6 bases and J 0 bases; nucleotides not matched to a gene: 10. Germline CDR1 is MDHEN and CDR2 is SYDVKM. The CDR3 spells CASRKTRTGPNYGYTF. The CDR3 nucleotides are TGTGCCAGCAGAAAAACCCGGACAGGACCTAACTATGGCTACACCTTC.

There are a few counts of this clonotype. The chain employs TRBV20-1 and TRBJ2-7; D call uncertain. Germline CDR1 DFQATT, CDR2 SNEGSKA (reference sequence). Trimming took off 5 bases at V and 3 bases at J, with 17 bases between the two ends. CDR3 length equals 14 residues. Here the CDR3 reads CSAPDGLWGYEQYF. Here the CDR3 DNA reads TGCAGTGCTCCCGACGGTCTTTGGGGCTACGAGCAGTACTTC.

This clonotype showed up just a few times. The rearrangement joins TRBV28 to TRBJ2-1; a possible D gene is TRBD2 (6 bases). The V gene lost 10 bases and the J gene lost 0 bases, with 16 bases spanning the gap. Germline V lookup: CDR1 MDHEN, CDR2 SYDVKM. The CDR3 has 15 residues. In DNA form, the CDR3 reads TGTGCCACTTACCGGGACTCTGGCTCCTACAATGAGCAGTTCTTC. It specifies CATYRDSGSYNEQFF.

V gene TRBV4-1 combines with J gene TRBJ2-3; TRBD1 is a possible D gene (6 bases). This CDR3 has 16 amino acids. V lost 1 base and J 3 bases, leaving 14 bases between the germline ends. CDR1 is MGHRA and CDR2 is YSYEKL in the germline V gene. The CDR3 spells CASSQGIQGRTDTQYF. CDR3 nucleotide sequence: TGCGCCAGCAGCCAAGGGATACAGGGTCGAACAGATACGCAGTATTTT.

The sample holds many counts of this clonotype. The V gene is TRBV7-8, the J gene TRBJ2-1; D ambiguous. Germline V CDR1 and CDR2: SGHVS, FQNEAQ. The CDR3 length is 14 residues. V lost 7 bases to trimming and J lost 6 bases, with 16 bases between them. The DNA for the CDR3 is TGTGCCAGCACCCCCAGTCGAGTCCTCAATGAGCAGTTCTTC. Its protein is CASTPSRVLNEQFF.

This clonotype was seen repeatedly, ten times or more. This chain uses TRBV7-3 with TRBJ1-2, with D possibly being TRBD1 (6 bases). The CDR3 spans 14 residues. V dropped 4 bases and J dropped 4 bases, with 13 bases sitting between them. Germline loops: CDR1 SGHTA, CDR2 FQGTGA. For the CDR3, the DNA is TGTGCCAGCAGCTCCGGGGGGCCCTCCTATGGCTACACCTTC. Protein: CASSSGGPSYGYTF.

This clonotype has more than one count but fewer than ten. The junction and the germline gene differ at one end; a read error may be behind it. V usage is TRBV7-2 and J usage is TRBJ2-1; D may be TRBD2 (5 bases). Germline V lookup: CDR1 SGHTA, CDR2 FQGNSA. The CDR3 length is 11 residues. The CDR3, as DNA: TGTGCCAGCAGCTTAGACCGTATCGGGGAGTTC. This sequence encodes CASSLDRIGEF.

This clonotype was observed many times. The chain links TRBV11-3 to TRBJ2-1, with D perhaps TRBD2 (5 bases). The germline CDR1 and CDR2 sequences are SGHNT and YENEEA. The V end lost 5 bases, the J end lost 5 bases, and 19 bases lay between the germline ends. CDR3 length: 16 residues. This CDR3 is CASSIHGVAWNNEQFF. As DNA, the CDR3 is TGTGCCAGCAGCATCCACGGGGTGGCTTGGAACAATGAGCAGTTCTTC.

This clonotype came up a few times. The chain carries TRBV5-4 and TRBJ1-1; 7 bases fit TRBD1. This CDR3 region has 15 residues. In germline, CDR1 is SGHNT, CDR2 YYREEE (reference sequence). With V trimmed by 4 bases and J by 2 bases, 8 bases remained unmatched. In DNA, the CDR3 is TGTGCCAGCAGCCCCCGGACAGGTGGAAACACTGAAGCTTTCTTT. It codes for CASSPRTGGNTEAFF.

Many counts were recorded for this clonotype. In nucleotides, the CDR3 is TGCAGTGCTAGGGCCCCCGGGAGGGCCCGTGAGCAGTTCTTC. Amino acids: CSARAPGRAREQFF. This chain uses TRBV20-1 with TRBJ2-1; 8 bases map to TRBD2. This CDR3 contains 14 residues. The germline V gene encodes CDR1 DFQATT and CDR2 SNEGSKA (reference sequence). The V and J ends lost 3 bases and 9 bases, in that order; junction bases with no gene match: 10.

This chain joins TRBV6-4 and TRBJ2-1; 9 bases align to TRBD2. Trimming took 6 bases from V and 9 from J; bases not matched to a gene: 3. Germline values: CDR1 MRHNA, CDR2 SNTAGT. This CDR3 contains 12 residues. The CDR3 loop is CASRGLAGEQFF. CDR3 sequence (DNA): TGTGCCAGCAGGGGACTAGCTGGTGAGCAGTTCTTC.